A single T cell receptor beta chain is shown here with its context. Its cognate antigen is unknown. This sample stems from a study of cytomegalovirus exposure and HLA in healthy donors. Overall study findings and caveats: TRBV6-2, TRBV6-3 and some other V segments were excluded as indistinguishable.

Germline trimming cut 7 bases from V and 7 bases from J; bases unmatched to any gene: 18. The germline CDR1 and CDR2 sequences are SNHLY and FYNNEI. There are 17 residues in the CDR3. This PCR relied on a set of 60 Vbeta primers and 13 Jbeta primers. Using immunoSEQ multiplex PCR, the repertoire was profiled, and TCRdb retains in-frame clones only, with some absent. The profile covers 150,000 to 200,000 clones, with about 88% appearing a single time and approximately 1.7% taken by the ten largest. This chain joins TRBV2 and TRBJ1-4, with TRBD1 identical over 7 bases. Sequenced: PBMCs. The sequence was obtained from a woman in her late teens or twenties in good health and CMV-seronegative. DNA for the CDR3: TGTGCCAGCAAGAAGGGGGCAGGGGGATATAAGAGTGAAAAACTGTTTTTT. This sequence encodes CASKKGAGGYKSEKLFF.